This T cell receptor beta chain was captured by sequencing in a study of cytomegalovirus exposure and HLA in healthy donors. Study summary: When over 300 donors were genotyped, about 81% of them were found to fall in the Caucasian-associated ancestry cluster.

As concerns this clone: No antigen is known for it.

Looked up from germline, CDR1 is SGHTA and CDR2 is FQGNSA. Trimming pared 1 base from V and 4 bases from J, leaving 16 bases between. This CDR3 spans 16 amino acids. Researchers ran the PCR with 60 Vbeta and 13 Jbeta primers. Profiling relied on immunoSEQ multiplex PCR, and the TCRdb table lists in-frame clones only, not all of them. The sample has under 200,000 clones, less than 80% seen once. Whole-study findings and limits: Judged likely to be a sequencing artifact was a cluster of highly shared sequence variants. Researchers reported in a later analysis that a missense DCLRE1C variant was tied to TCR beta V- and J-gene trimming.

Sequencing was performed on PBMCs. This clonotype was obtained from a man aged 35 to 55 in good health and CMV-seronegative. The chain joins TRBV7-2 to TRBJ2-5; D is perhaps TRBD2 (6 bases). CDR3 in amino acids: CASSLVFASVGETQYF. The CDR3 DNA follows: TGTGCCAGCAGCTTAGTCTTCGCTAGCGTTGGAGAGACCCAGTACTTC.